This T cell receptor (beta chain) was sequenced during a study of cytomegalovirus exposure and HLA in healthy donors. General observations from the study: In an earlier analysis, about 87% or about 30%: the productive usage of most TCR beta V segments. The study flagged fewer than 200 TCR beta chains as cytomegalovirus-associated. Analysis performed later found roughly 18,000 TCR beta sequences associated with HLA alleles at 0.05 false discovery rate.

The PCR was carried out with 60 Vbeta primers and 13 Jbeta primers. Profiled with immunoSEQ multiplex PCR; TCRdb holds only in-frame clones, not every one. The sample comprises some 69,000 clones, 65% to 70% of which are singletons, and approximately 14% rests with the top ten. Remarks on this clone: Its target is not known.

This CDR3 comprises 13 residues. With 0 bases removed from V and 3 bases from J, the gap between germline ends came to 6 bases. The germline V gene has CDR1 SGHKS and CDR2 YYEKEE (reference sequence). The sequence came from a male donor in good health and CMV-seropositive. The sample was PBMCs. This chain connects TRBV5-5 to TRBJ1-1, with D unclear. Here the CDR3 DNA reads TGTGCCAGCAGCTTGGTATCGTACACTGAAGCTTTCTTT. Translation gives CASSLVSYTEAFF. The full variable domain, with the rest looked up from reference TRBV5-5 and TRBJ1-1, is DAGVTQSPTHLIKTRGQQVTLRCSPISGHKSVSWYQQVLGQGPQFIFQYYEKEERGRGNFPDRFSARQFPNYSSELNVNALLLGDSALYLCASSLVSYTEAFFGQGTRLTVV.